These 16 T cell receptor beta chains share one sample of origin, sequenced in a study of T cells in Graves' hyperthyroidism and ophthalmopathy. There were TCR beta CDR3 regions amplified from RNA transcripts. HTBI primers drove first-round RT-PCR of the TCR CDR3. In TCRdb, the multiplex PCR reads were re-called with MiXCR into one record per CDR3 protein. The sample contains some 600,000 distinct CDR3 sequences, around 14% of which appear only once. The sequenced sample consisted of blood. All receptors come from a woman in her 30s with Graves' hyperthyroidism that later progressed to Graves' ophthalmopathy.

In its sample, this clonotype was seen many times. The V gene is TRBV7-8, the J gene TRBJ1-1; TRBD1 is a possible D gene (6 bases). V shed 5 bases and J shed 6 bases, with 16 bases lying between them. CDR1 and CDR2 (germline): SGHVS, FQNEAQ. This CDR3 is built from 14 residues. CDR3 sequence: CASSRAQDSPEAFF. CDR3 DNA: TGTGCCAGCAGCCGAGCTCAGGACAGCCCTGAAGCTTTCTTT.

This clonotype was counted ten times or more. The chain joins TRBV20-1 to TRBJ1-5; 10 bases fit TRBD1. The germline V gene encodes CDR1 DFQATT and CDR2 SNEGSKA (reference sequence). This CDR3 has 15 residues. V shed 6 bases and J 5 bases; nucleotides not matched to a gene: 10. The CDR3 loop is CSARTGTGVHQPQHF. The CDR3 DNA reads TGCAGTGCCCGGACCGGGACAGGGGTCCATCAGCCCCAGCATTTT.

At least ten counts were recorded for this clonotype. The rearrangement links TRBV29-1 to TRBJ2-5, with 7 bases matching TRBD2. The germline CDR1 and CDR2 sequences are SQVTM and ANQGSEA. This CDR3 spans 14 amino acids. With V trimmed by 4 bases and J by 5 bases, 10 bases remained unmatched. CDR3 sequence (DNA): TGCAGCGTTGTCTTTCGGGAGGCTGGGGAGACCCAGTACTTC. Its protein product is CSVVFREAGETQYF.

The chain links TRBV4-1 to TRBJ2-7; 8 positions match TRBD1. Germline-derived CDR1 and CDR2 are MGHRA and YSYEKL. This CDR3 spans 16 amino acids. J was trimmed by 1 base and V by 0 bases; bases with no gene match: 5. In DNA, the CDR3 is TGCGCCAGCAGCCAAGACTGGACAGGGTGGTCCTACGAGCAGTACTTC. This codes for CASSQDWTGWSYEQYF.

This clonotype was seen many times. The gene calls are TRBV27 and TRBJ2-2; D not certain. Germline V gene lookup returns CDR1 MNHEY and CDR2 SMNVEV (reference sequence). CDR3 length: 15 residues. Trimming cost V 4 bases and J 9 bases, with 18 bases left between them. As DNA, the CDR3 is TGTGCCAGCAGTTGGCACGGTGGCCAGAACCGGGAGCTGTTTTTT. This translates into CASSWHGGQNRELFF.

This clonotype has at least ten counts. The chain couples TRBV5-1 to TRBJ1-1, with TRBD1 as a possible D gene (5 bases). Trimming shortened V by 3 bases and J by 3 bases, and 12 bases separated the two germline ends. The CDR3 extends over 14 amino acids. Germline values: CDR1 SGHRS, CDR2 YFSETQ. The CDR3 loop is CASSSSGWDTEAFF. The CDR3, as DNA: TGCGCCAGCAGCTCGTCAGGGTGGGACACTGAAGCTTTCTTT.

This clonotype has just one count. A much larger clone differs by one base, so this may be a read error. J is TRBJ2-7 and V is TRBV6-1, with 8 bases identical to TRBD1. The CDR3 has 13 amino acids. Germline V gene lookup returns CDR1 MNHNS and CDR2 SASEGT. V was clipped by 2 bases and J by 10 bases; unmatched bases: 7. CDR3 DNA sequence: TGTGCCAGCAGTGAAATGCCAGGGGGCGACCAGTACTTC. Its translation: CASSEMPGGDQYF.

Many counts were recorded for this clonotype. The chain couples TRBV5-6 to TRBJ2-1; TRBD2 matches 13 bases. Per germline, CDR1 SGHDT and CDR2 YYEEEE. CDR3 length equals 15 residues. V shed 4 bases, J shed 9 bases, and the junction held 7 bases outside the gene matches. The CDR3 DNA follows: TGTGCCAGCAGCCATGGACTAGCGGGAGTACTTGAGCAGTTCTTC. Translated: CASSHGLAGVLEQFF.

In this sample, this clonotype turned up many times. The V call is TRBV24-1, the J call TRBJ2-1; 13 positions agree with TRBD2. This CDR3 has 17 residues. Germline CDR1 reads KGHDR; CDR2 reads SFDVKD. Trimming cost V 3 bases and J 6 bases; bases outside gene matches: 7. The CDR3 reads CATSDPTSGRGFNEQFF. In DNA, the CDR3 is TGTGCCACCAGTGATCCCACTAGCGGGAGGGGGTTCAATGAGCAGTTCTTC.

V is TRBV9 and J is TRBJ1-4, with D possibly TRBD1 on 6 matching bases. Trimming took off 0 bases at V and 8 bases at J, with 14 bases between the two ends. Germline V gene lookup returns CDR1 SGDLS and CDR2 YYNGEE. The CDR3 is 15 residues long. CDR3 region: CASSVAGGAREKLFF. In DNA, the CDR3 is TGTGCCAGCAGCGTAGCTGGGGGGGCTCGGGAAAAACTGTTTTTT. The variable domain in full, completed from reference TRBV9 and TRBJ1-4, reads DSGVTQTPKHLITATGQRVTLRCSPRSGDLSVYWYQQSLDQGLQFLIQYYNGEERAKGNILERFSAQQFPDLHSELNLSSLELGDSALYFCASSVAGGAREKLFFGSGTQLSVL.

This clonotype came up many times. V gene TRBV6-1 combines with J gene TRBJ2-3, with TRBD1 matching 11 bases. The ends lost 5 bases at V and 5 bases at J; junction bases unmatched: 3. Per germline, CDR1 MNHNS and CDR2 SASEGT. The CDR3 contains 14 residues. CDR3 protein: CASSLGQGGDTQYF. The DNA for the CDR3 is TGTGCCAGCAGTCTGGGACAGGGGGGAGATACGCAGTATTTT.

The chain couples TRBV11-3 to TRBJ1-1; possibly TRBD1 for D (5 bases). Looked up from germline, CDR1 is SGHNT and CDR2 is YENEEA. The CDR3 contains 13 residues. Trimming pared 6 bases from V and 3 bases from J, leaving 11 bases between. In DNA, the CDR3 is TGTGCCAGCAGTTCAGGGATTTACACTGAAGCTTTCTTT. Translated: CASSSGIYTEAFF.

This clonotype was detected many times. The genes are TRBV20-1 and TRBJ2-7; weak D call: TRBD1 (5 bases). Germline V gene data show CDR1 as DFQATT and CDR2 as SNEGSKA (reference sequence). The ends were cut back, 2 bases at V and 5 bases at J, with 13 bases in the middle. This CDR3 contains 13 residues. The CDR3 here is CSARRAGWDEQYF. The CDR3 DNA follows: TGCAGTGCTAGAAGGGCAGGGTGGGACGAGCAGTACTTC.

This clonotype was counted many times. CDR3 DNA sequence: TGTGCCAGCAGTCCCCTAGGTAGCGCCGAAGAGACCCAGTACTTC. Its protein product is CASSPLGSAEETQYF. This chain links TRBV12-3 or TRBV12-4 with TRBJ2-5; D possibly corresponds to TRBD2 (5 bases). The CDR3 totals 15 residues. V lost 5 bases and J lost 3, with 16 bases in between.

The chain's CDR3 is CASSVPAGGTDTQYF. The DNA for the CDR3 is TGTGCCAGTAGTGTTCCAGCGGGAGGAACAGATACGCAGTATTTT. The V gene is TRBV19, the J gene TRBJ2-3; TRBD2 aligns across 9 bases. V shed 5 bases and J 3 bases; nucleotides not matched to a gene: 6. The CDR3 loop spans 15 amino acids. Germline CDR1 reads LNHDA; CDR2 reads SQIVND (reference sequence). The full variable domain, rest sourced from reference TRBV19 and TRBJ2-3, is DGGITQSPKYLFRKEGQNVTLSCEQNLNHDAMYWYRQDPGQGLRLIYYSQIVNDFQKGDIAEGYSVSREKKESFPLTVTSAQKNPTAFYLCASSVPAGGTDTQYFGPGTRLTVL.

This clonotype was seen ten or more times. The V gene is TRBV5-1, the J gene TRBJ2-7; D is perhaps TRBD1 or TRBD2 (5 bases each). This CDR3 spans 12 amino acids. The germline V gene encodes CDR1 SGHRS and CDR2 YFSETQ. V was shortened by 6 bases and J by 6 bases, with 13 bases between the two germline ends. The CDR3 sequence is CASMAGAGEQYF. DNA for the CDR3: TGCGCCAGCATGGCCGGGGCTGGCGAGCAGTACTTC.